These 15 T cell receptor beta chains were all obtained from the same sample, sequenced in a study of patients and donors after allogeneic stem cell transplantation. In TCRdb, the RT-PCR reads were re-called with MiXCR into one record per CDR3 protein. This sample has more than 850,000 distinct CDR3 sequences; roughly 18% occur once, and the top ten carry under 6.5%. Sequencing was carried out using blood, either unsorted or a sorted T cell fraction (not recorded which). The receptors were gathered from a human donor who was either an allogeneic HSCT recipient or a stem cell or donor lymphocyte infusion donor (not recorded which). It is not recorded whose cells these are; they may come from a transplant donor.

Here the CDR3 reads CASSPERKGEGNTIYF. CDR3 sequence (DNA): TGTGCCAGCAGCCCCGAGAGGAAAGGGGAAGGAAACACCATATATTTT. V and J are TRBV12-3 or TRBV12-4 and TRBJ1-3; D perhaps matches TRBD1 (5 bases). The V gene lost 6 bases and the J gene lost 4 bases, with 19 bases spanning the gap. CDR3 length equals 16 residues.

V is TRBV7-3 and J is TRBJ2-2; 12 bases align to TRBD1. Germline CDR1 and CDR2: SGHTA and FQGTGA. There are 18 residues in the CDR3. After removal of 5 bases from V and 7 bases from J, the junction contained 14 bases not matched to a gene. CDR3 amino acids: CASSPRDRGPVIGGELFF. The CDR3 coding sequence is TGTGCCAGCAGCCCCCGGGACAGGGGGCCTGTGATCGGCGGGGAGCTGTTTTTT.

The J gene is TRBJ1-1, the V gene TRBV12-3 or TRBV12-4; D remains ambiguous. V was shortened by 5 bases and J by 4 bases, with 14 bases between the two germline ends. The CDR3 consists of 14 residues. CDR3 sequence: CASSPQSLSTEAFF. CDR3 DNA: TGTGCCAGCAGTCCCCAGAGCCTATCCACTGAAGCTTTCTTT.

This clonotype came up many times. The chain recombines TRBV12-3 or TRBV12-4 with TRBJ2-7; no reliable D call. V dropped 7 bases and J dropped 5 bases, with 18 bases sitting between them. The CDR3 runs 14 residues. In DNA, the CDR3 is TGTGCCAGCACCCTTAACATGGGGATCCACGAGCAGTACTTC. Translated, it gives CASTLNMGIHEQYF.

The CDR3, as DNA: TGCAGCGTTGGAGGGGGGGTATTGGGGACAGATACGCAGTATTTT. Its protein product is CSVGGGVLGTDTQYF. The gene calls are TRBV29-1 and TRBJ2-3, with D possibly matching TRBD2 (7 bases). Per germline, CDR1 SQVTM and CDR2 ANQGSEA. V lost 4 bases, J lost 3 bases, and 17 bases lay in between. CDR3 length equals 15 residues.

This clonotype showed up just a few times. The chain joins TRBV12-3 or TRBV12-4 to TRBJ2-5, with 16 positions matching TRBD2. CDR3 length: 18 amino acids. V gave up 5 bases and J gave up 5 bases; unmatched junction bases: 11. The CDR3, as DNA: TGTGCCAGCAGTAGTCCGGGACTAGCGGGAGGGCCGCGGGAGACCCAGTACTTC. Translating gives CASSSPGLAGGPRETQYF.

This clonotype occurred a few times. This chain links TRBV20-1 with TRBJ1-1, with a weak D call TRBD1 (5 bases). Germline loops: CDR1 DFQATT, CDR2 SNEGSKA (reference sequence). The CDR3 has 15 residues. The V end lost 1 base, the J end lost 1 base, and 13 bases lay between the germline ends. The CDR3 protein is CSARGSTDPNTEAFF. In nucleotides, the CDR3 is TGCAGTGCTAGAGGTTCGACAGACCCGAACACTGAAGCTTTCTTT.

There are many counts of this clonotype. The rearrangement joins TRBV24-1 to TRBJ2-3; no clear D gene. Germline values: CDR1 KGHDR, CDR2 SFDVKD. Trimming stripped 4 bases from V and 5 bases from J, with 3 bases between. The CDR3 totals 11 residues. The CDR3 bases are TGTGCCACCAGTGAGAGAGATACGCAGTATTTT. Translating it yields CATSERDTQYF.

This clonotype appeared a few times. V is TRBV5-1 and J is TRBJ1-2; D is undetermined. Trimming shortened V by 1 base and J by 2 bases, and 15 bases separated the two germline ends. The CDR3 loop spans 16 amino acids. CDR1 is SGHRS, CDR2 YFSETQ, per germline. CDR3 sequence reads: CASSLLSQSANYGYTF. DNA for the CDR3: TGCGCCAGCAGCTTGCTATCCCAGTCAGCGAACTATGGCTACACCTTC.

This clonotype has more than one count but fewer than ten. The chain employs TRBV12-3 or TRBV12-4 and TRBJ2-5; 7 positions agree with TRBD2. The CDR3 sequence is 15 residues long. V was pared by 5 bases and J by 4 bases, with 10 bases of the junction left unmatched. CDR3 sequence (DNA): TGTGCCAGCAGTGATGCGGATTGGGGGGGAGAGACCCAGTACTTC. Translation: CASSDADWGGETQYF.

In its sample, this clonotype was seen a few times. The V gene is TRBV29-1, the J gene TRBJ2-4; D might be TRBD1 (6 bases). CDR1 and CDR2 (germline): SQVTM, ANQGSEA. There are 15 residues in the CDR3. The germline V and J ends were trimmed by 1 base and 1 base, with 11 bases remaining between them. The DNA of the CDR3 is TGCAGCGTTGAAGGTCAGGGGTCGGCCAAAAACATTCAGTACTTC. Amino acids: CSVEGQGSAKNIQYF. Together with reference TRBV29-1 and TRBJ2-4, the CDR3 gives the full variable domain: SAVISQKPSRDICQRGTSLTIQCQVDSQVTMMFWYRQQPGQSLTLIATANQGSEATYESGFVIDKFPISRPNLTFSTLTVSNMSPEDSSIYLCSVEGQGSAKNIQYFGAGTRLSVL.

The sample holds a few counts of this clonotype. The chain employs TRBV12-3 or TRBV12-4 and TRBJ2-3, with 15 positions matching TRBD2. The CDR3 runs to 16 residues. J was trimmed by 5 bases and V by 5 bases; bases with no gene match: 5. CDR3 region: CASSGTSGRSRDTQYF. In nucleotides, the CDR3 is TGTGCCAGCAGTGGGACTAGCGGGAGGAGTAGAGATACGCAGTATTTT.

The table lists this clonotype with a few counts. J is TRBJ1-2 and V is TRBV2; perhaps TRBD1 as D (5 bases). Between the trimmed V and J ends, which lost 7 bases and 4 bases, there was a span of 16 bases. Germline loops: CDR1 SNHLY, CDR2 FYNNEI. The length of the CDR3 is 14 residues. CDR3 nucleotides: TGTGCCAGCAAAACGGGGCCTTCGAGCTATGGCTACACCTTC. It translates to CASKTGPSSYGYTF. Drawing the rest from reference TRBV2 and TRBJ1-2, the complete variable domain is EPEVTQTPSHQVTQMGQEVILRCVPISNHLYFYWYRQILGQKVEFLVSFYNNEISEKSEIFDDQFSVERPDGSNFTLKIRSTKLEDSAMYFCASKTGPSSYGYTFGSGTRLTVV.

The chain combines TRBV7-2 with TRBJ2-1, with 9 bases lining up with TRBD2. The CDR3 consists of 16 residues. CDR1 is SGHTA, CDR2 FQGNSA, per germline. V shed 4 bases and J 6 bases; nucleotides not matched to a gene: 10. The CDR3 loop reads CASSSHLSSGSNEQFF. DNA for the CDR3: TGTGCCAGCAGCTCCCACCTGAGTAGCGGGAGCAATGAGCAGTTCTTC.

This clonotype has just a few counts. V gene TRBV7-8 combines with J gene TRBJ2-6; D is possibly TRBD2 (5 bases). V gave up 5 bases and J gave up 2 bases, with 10 bases separating them. CDR1 SGHVS and CDR2 FQNEAQ come from the germline V gene. The CDR3 is made up of 15 amino acids. CDR3 sequence (DNA): TGTGCCAGCAGCCCGAGGGCTCCTGGGGCCAACGTCCTGACTTTC. Protein: CASSPRAPGANVLTF.